The 6 T cell receptor beta chains reported below all come from one sample, sequenced in a study of blood T cell repertoires in COVID-19 (TCRdb year 2020). Libraries were built with the immunoSEQ multiplex PCR assay. The table comes from immuneACCESS by way of TCRdb, which keeps in-frame sequences with V and J called. Part of the clones is missing from these tables; in studies checked, under half for an unresolved V gene and the rest for unknown reasons. The sample records 200,000 or so clones, approximately 87% of which are singletons. 2.2% of the sample goes to the ten largest clones. Input material: peripheral blood. All receptors come from a woman between 45 and 65 years old with acute or convalescent COVID-19.

This sequence joins TRBV11-3 and TRBJ2-1; 8 positions agree with TRBD2. Germline lookup yields CDR1 SGHNT and CDR2 YENEEA. The junction had 6 bases not matched to a gene; V was cut back by 2 bases and J by 6 bases. This CDR3 spans 15 amino acids. This chain's CDR3 is CASSLTGLGLNEQFF. The CDR3, as DNA: TGTGCCAGCAGCTTAACGGGACTAGGTCTCAATGAGCAGTTCTTC.

The chain carries TRBV7-3 and TRBJ2-1; 10 positions match TRBD2. The CDR3 has 15 amino acids. Germline values: CDR1 SGHTA, CDR2 FQGTGA. V was clipped by 1 base and J by 6 bases; unmatched bases: 3. The CDR3 DNA follows: TGTGCCAGCAGCTTAAACCCTAGCGGGGGCAATGAGCAGTTCTTC. This gives the protein CASSLNPSGGNEQFF. The whole variable domain, filled in from reference TRBV7-3 and TRBJ2-1, reads GAGVSQTPSNKVTEKGKYVELRCDPISGHTALYWYRQSLGQGPEFLIYFQGTGAADDSGLPNDRFFAVRPEGSVSTLKIQRTERGDSAVYLCASSLNPSGGNEQFFGPGTRLTVL.

The rearrangement joins TRBV3-1 (or the pseudogene TRBV3-2) to TRBJ1-4; 7 bases map to TRBD1. The CDR3 is 15 amino acids. The germline V gene encodes CDR1 LGHDT and CDR2 YNNKEL (reference sequence). Trimming cost V 0 bases and J 4 bases; bases outside gene matches: 2. The CDR3, as DNA: TGTGCCAGCAGCCAAGAACAGGGGAGTAATGAAAAACTGTTTTTT. Its protein product is CASSQEQGSNEKLFF.

This rearrangement joins TRBV4-1 to TRBJ2-7; 11 bases agree with TRBD2. The germline CDR1 and CDR2 sequences are MGHRA and YSYEKL. There are 15 residues in the CDR3. V shed 2 bases, J shed 5 bases, and the junction held 5 bases outside the gene matches. CDR3 nucleotides: TGCGCCAGCAGCCAAATAGCGGGAGGGCCAGACGAGCAGTACTTC. Translating it yields CASSQIAGGPDEQYF.

This chain links TRBV4-1 with TRBJ2-2; 8 bases are a match to TRBD2. Losses at the gene ends were 4 bases for V and 6 bases for J; bases not matched to a gene: 4. The CDR3 consists of 14 residues. Germline loops: CDR1 MGHRA, CDR2 YSYEKL. CDR3 residues: CASSLRGGPGELFF. For the CDR3, the DNA is TGCGCCAGCAGCCTCCGGGGGGGACCCGGGGAGCTGTTTTTT.

The chain employs TRBV6-2 or TRBV6-3 and TRBJ2-7, with D perhaps matching TRBD1 (7 bases). The V gene lost 7 bases and the J gene lost 5 bases, with 21 bases spanning the gap. The CDR3 runs to 15 residues. Germline assignment: CDR1 MNHEY and CDR2 SVGEGT. CDR3 nucleotide sequence: TGTGCCAGCACCCCCAACAGGGGACGGAGGGACGAGCAGTACTTC. Protein sequence: CASTPNRGRRDEQYF.